This TCR beta chain was observed in a study of vaccination effects on CD4 cells after COVID-19. Background on the study: Post-vaccine sampling occurred a median 72 days after the second dose. Cultures of some 2.2 million PBMC per well contained 9 to 10 IU/ml IL-2 plus 10 ug/ml peptides.

Germline V gene lookup returns CDR1 SGHTA and CDR2 FQGNSA. The CDR3 has 15 residues. Between the trimmed V and J ends, which lost 0 bases and 0 bases, there was a span of 8 bases. Isolation of CD4+ T cells took place after 10 days of culture. Each participant received a vaccine that was either BNT162b2 or mRNA-1273, given as two doses. Each vaccine recipient was nucleocapsid antibody negative and had no prior SARS-CoV-2 infection. The data were produced by immunoSEQ multiplex PCR, yet TCRdb's version contains in-frame clones alone and is incomplete. Here the sample spans more than 60,000 clones, 74% being singletons. About this clone: Its antigen remains unidentified.

This clonotype originated in a human donor who received a COVID-19 vaccine. The source was CD4+ T cells from PBMCs cultured without peptide, collected after COVID-19 vaccination. The chain links TRBV7-2 to TRBJ2-5; D gene unclear. The DNA of the CDR3 is TGTGCCAGCAGCTTAGCGCGTGGGTACCAAGAGACCCAGTACTTC. It specifies CASSLARGYQETQYF.